Here is one TCR beta chain with its context. The antigen is unknown. This was the immunoSEQ version 4 assay in survey mode. The assay was immunoSEQ multiplex PCR, and TCRdb's table has in-frame clones only and misses some. This table holds 35,000 to 40,000 clones, about nine tenths found once. Nonspecific anti-CD3/anti-CD28 bead stimulation represents the broad CD4+ T cell repertoire. CD4+ T cells upregulating both CD40 ligand and CD69 were sorted as responding cells. Plasma HIV-1 RNA stayed below 50 copies/mL for at least 4 years. PBMCs were depleted of CD8+ T cells before stimulation. The data originate from a study of persistence of HIV-infected CD4 T cells. Study observations and caveats: Antigen-responding cells were enriched for degenerate expanded CDR3beta sequences. TCR oligoclonality correlated with proviral oligoclonality in the same sorted populations.

Trimming took 4 bases from V and 3 from J; bases not matched to a gene: 4. The length of the CDR3 is 15 residues. The germline V gene has CDR1 LNHDA and CDR2 SQIVND (reference sequence). The sample was CD4+ T cells sorted from PBMCs after approximately 19-hour stimulation, taken from a patient who received antiretroviral therapy. The chain has TRBV19 and TRBJ1-5, with 9 nucleotides matching TRBD1. The TCR comes from an adult man with HIV who was CMV-seropositive. The CDR3 is CASSRTGVNNQPQHF. The CDR3 DNA reads as TGTGCCAGTAGTAGGACAGGGGTGAACAATCAGCCCCAGCATTTT.